This passage covers 29 T cell receptor beta chains from one sample sequenced in a study of blood T cell repertoires in COVID-19. Clones were sequenced by immunoSEQ multiplex PCR, and TCRdb holds only the in-frame ones, with some missing. This sample carries a few hundred thousand clones, roughly 84% of them seen once, and the ten largest clones take 6.8%. Sequencing was done on a sample of PBMCs or T cells enriched from blood (not recorded which). The receptors stem from a woman between 40 and 55 years old who had recovered from COVID-19.

The table lists this clone with a few counts. The rearrangement joins TRBV15 to TRBJ2-1; tentatively, D is TRBD1 (6 bases). V lost 7 bases and J lost 0, with 10 bases in between. The CDR3 contains 14 residues. Germline V gives CDR1 LNHNV, CDR2 YYDKDF (reference sequence). The CDR3, as DNA: TGTGCCACCACAGGGGTCAGCTCCTACAATGAGCAGTTCTTC. It specifies CATTGVSSYNEQFF.

The V gene is TRBV7-9, the J gene TRBJ2-7; 7 bases map to TRBD2. From germline, CDR1 is SEHNR and CDR2 FQNEAQ (reference sequence). V dropped 8 bases and J dropped 5; count of bases not matched to a gene: 6. The CDR3 runs 12 residues. The CDR3 spells CASGRVGDEQYF. For the CDR3, the DNA is TGTGCCAGCGGGAGGGTCGGGGACGAGCAGTACTTC.

The CDR3: CASHEILQGPRDGYTF. CDR3 nucleotide sequence: TGTGCCAGCCACGAAATCCTACAGGGGCCTCGGGATGGCTACACCTTC. V gene TRBV28 combines with J gene TRBJ1-2; 7 bases line up with TRBD1. CDR1 is MDHEN and CDR2 is SYDVKM in the germline V gene. This CDR3 contains 16 residues. J lost 6 bases, V lost 8 bases, and 18 bases had no gene match.

The rearrangement uses TRBV6-2 or TRBV6-3 and TRBJ2-1; TRBD1 might be the D (6 bases). The CDR3 spans 17 residues. Germline V lookup: CDR1 MNHEY, CDR2 SVGEGT. Trimming shortened V by 8 bases and J by 2 bases, and 22 bases separated the two germline ends. The CDR3 reads CASRSTSQGSAYNEQFF. DNA of the CDR3: TGTGCCAGCCGTTCTACTTCACAGGGTAGCGCCTACAATGAGCAGTTCTTC.

This chain connects TRBV29-1 to TRBJ1-1; D remains unclear. Germline V gene sequence: CDR1 SQVTM, CDR2 ANQGSEA. Trimming stripped 3 bases from V and 2 bases from J, with 4 bases between. There are 11 residues in the CDR3. The CDR3: CSVDTNTEAFF. CDR3 in DNA: TGCAGCGTTGACACAAACACTGAAGCTTTCTTT.

In its sample, this clone was seen once. The chain couples TRBV7-2 to TRBJ1-4; 7 nucleotides match TRBD1. In germline, CDR1 is SGHTA, CDR2 FQGNSA. This CDR3 region has 15 residues. The trim removed 0 bases at V and 8 bases at J, leaving 6 bases unmatched. Written as DNA, the CDR3 is TGTGCCAGCAGCTTAGCCCGACAGGGAGGCGAAAAACTGTTTTTT. This encodes CASSLARQGGEKLFF.

The chain couples TRBV6-1 to TRBJ2-7; tentative D call: TRBD1 (5 bases). Trimming took off 1 base at V and 6 bases at J, with 10 bases between the two ends. Germline-derived CDR1 and CDR2 are MNHNS and SASEGT. The CDR3 is made up of 13 amino acids. In DNA form, the CDR3 reads TGTGCCAGCAGTGAAGTAGGGGTTCGCGAGCAGTACGTC. Translated: CASSEVGVREQYV.

The chain has TRBV7-2 and TRBJ2-7; D possibly corresponds to TRBD2 (6 bases). With 4 bases removed from V and 2 bases from J, the gap between germline ends came to 12 bases. This CDR3 has 14 amino acids. Germline CDR1 is SGHTA and CDR2 is FQGNSA. Here the CDR3 DNA reads TGTGCCAGCAGCTCACCACTAGCTACCTACGAGCAGTACTTC. It yields the protein CASSSPLATYEQYF.

The chain couples TRBV7-2 to TRBJ2-7; D unclear. Germline CDR1 SGHTA, CDR2 FQGNSA. This CDR3 region has 13 residues. Trimming removed 5 bases from V and 4 bases from J, with 12 bases in between. CDR3 residues: CASSAGQFYEQYV. The CDR3 DNA reads TGTGCCAGCAGCGCAGGCCAATTTTACGAGCAGTACGTC.

The chain couples TRBV19 to TRBJ1-6; D unresolved. Germline V CDR1 and CDR2: LNHDA, SQIVND (reference sequence). V lost 3 bases, J lost 7 bases, and 10 bases lay in between. The CDR3 loop spans 14 amino acids. For the CDR3, the DNA is TGTGCCAGTAGTATGACGGGAGTCAATTCACCCCTCCACTTT. This encodes CASSMTGVNSPLHF.

This chain connects TRBV5-1 to TRBJ2-1, with 11 positions matching TRBD2. Germline values: CDR1 SGHRS, CDR2 YFSETQ. V lost 4 bases and J lost 8; bases outside the gene matches: 8. The CDR3 is 15 residues long. CDR3 protein: CASSPTGSGRDEQFF. Here the CDR3 DNA reads TGCGCCAGCAGCCCAACGGGTAGCGGGAGGGATGAGCAGTTCTTC. Full variable domain (remainder filled in from reference TRBV5-1 and TRBJ2-1): KAGVTQTPRYLIKTRGQQVTLSCSPISGHRSVSWYQQTPGQGLQFLFEYFSETQRNKGNFPGRFSGRQFSNSRSEMNVSTLELGDSALYLCASSPTGSGRDEQFFGPGTRLTVL.

In this sample, this clone turned up once. The CDR3 region is CSASLYLAGDYEQYF. CDR3 coding DNA: TGCAGTGCTAGTCTTTACCTGGCGGGAGACTACGAGCAGTACTTC. The chain carries TRBV20-1 and TRBJ2-7; 7 nucleotides match TRBD2. Germline V gene lookup returns CDR1 DFQATT and CDR2 SNEGSKA (reference sequence). The CDR3 sequence is 15 residues long. V shed 3 bases, J shed 3 bases, and the junction held 11 bases outside the gene matches.

This chain connects TRBV9 to TRBJ1-6; the D is unclear. V lost 3 bases to trimming and J lost 7 bases, with 14 bases between them. The CDR3 spans 15 residues. Germline V gene sequence: CDR1 SGDLS, CDR2 YYNGEE. The CDR3: CASSEEDLRNSPLHF. CDR3 bases: TGTGCCAGCAGCGAGGAGGACTTGAGGAATTCACCCCTCCACTTT.

J is TRBJ1-1 and V is TRBV13, with 7 bases that match TRBD1. Trimming took 4 bases from V and 2 from J; bases not matched to a gene: 10. This CDR3 is 16 amino acids long. From germline, CDR1 is PRHDT and CDR2 FYEKMQ (reference sequence). CDR3 coding DNA: TGTGCCAGCAGCTGGACAACAGGGGCCCTCAACACTGAAGCTTTCTTT. It translates to CASSWTTGALNTEAFF. Together with reference TRBV13 and TRBJ1-1, the CDR3 gives the full variable domain: AAGVIQSPRHLIKEKRETATLKCYPIPRHDTVYWYQQGPGQDPQFLISFYEKMQSDKGSIPDRFSAQQFSDYHSELNMSSLELGDSALYFCASSWTTGALNTEAFFGQGTRLTVV.

Regarding this clone: The DNA is omitted, as the CDR3 cannot be located on it reliably, and the CDR3 follows TCRdb's listing. This sequence joins TRBV27 and TRBJ2-7; the D call of TRBD1 is as the table states it, not checked on the DNA. Per germline, CDR1 MNHEY and CDR2 SMNVEV (reference sequence). With termini counted, the CDR3 has 14 amino acids. The CDR3 is CASSFFGQTYEQYF.

The chain is built from TRBV28 and TRBJ1-5; tentative D call: TRBD1 (5 bases). The germline V gene encodes CDR1 MDHEN and CDR2 SYDVKM. CDR3 length: 16 residues. The CDR3 nucleotides are TGTGCTAGCGGGGCCCGCGCCATCTATAGCAATCAGCCCCAGCATTTT. Protein: CASGARAIYSNQPQHF.

J is TRBJ2-1 and V is TRBV9; 7 nucleotides line up with TRBD2. The V gene end was trimmed by 3 bases and the J gene end by 4 bases; junction bases not matched to a gene: 4. Germline assignment: CDR1 SGDLS and CDR2 YYNGEE. The CDR3 spans 14 residues. The CDR3 sequence is CASSETSRYNEQFF. The CDR3 DNA is TGTGCCAGCAGCGAGACTAGCAGGTACAATGAGCAGTTCTTC.

The CDR3 here is CASSQRGGLAGYNEQFF. CDR3 DNA: TGTGCCAGCAGCCAGAGGGGCGGGCTAGCGGGCTACAATGAGCAGTTCTTC. The J gene is TRBJ2-1, the V gene TRBV3-1 (or the pseudogene TRBV3-2); 8 bases line up with TRBD2. Germline V gene data show CDR1 as LGHDT and CDR2 as YNNKEL (reference sequence). CDR3 size: 17 residues. J lost 3 bases, V lost 3 bases, and 10 bases had no gene match.

The chain employs TRBV27 and TRBJ2-5, with D possibly TRBD2 on 6 matching bases. CDR1 and CDR2 (germline): MNHEY, SMNVEV (reference sequence). The germline V and J ends were trimmed by 3 bases and 5 bases, with 13 bases remaining between them. This CDR3 contains 14 residues. CDR3 region: CASSFLGSGETQYF. The DNA of the CDR3 is TGTGCCAGCAGTTTTTTAGGGAGCGGGGAGACCCAGTACTTC.

The rearrangement joins TRBV6-1 to TRBJ1-6; 11 nucleotides align to TRBD1. Germline V gives CDR1 MNHNS, CDR2 SASEGT. The V segment lost 2 bases and the J segment 4 bases; nucleotides outside the gene matches: 4. The CDR3 contains 17 residues. The chain's CDR3 is CASSELGQGAYNSPLHF. The CDR3 DNA reads TGTGCCAGCAGTGAACTAGGACAGGGGGCGTATAATTCACCCCTCCACTTT.

This chain connects TRBV4-1 to TRBJ2-1; TRBD2 agrees at 7 bases. CDR1 is MGHRA and CDR2 is YSYEKL in the germline V gene. With 4 bases clipped from V and 4 bases from J, the junction kept 4 bases outside the gene matches. The CDR3 loop spans 14 amino acids. CDR3 region: CASSPASGYNEQFF. The CDR3 DNA follows: TGCGCCAGCAGCCCGGCTAGCGGTTACAATGAGCAGTTCTTC.

V and J are TRBV3-1 (or the pseudogene TRBV3-2) and TRBJ2-5; no firm D call. Trimming pared 0 bases from V and 2 bases from J, leaving 10 bases between. The germline CDR1 and CDR2 sequences are LGHDT and YNNKEL (reference sequence). The CDR3 is 15 residues long. DNA for the CDR3: TGTGCCAGCAGCCAAGACCCTCTCGGTCAAGAGACCCAGTACTTC. Its protein product is CASSQDPLGQETQYF.

The chain has TRBV2 and TRBJ1-4, with a possible D match to TRBD1 (5 bases). The CDR3 loop spans 14 amino acids. In germline, CDR1 is SNHLY, CDR2 FYNNEI. With 6 bases removed from V and 4 bases from J, the gap between germline ends came to 12 bases. The CDR3 DNA reads TGTGCCAGCAGGGTTTCGCAGGGTAATGAAAAACTGTTTTTT. Protein sequence: CASRVSQGNEKLFF.

The CDR3 spells CASSFADQETQYF. DNA of the CDR3: TGTGCCAGCAGCTTCGCGGACCAAGAGACCCAGTACTTC. The chain couples TRBV5-5 to TRBJ2-5, with unresolved D. Per the germline V gene, CDR1 is SGHKS and CDR2 is YYEKEE (reference sequence). The CDR3 contains 13 residues. With 2 bases removed from V and 0 bases from J, the gap between germline ends came to 5 bases.

The chain carries TRBV28 and TRBJ2-5; 7 nucleotides align to TRBD1. Trimming cost V 3 bases and J 2 bases; bases outside gene matches: 3. CDR1 and CDR2 from the germline V gene are MDHEN and SYDVKM. This CDR3 comprises 14 residues. CDR3 amino acids: CASSLDRPQETQYF. CDR3 sequence (DNA): TGTGCCAGCAGTTTGGACAGGCCGCAAGAGACCCAGTACTTC.

The V call is TRBV7-8, the J call TRBJ2-2; maybe TRBD2 (6 bases). This CDR3 has 14 residues. V was pared by 5 bases and J by 6 bases, with 13 bases between. The V gene's germline CDR1 is SGHVS and CDR2 FQNEAQ. The CDR3 region has the DNA TGTGCCAGCAGCCCCCCGGCGGGGCCCGGGGAGCTGTTTTTT. Translation gives CASSPPAGPGELFF.

This clone appeared a few times. V usage is TRBV7-9 and J usage is TRBJ2-1; 14 bases map to TRBD2. Trimming cost V 8 bases and J 12 bases; bases outside gene matches: 6. Germline V gene lookup returns CDR1 SEHNR and CDR2 FQNEAQ (reference sequence). This CDR3 has 13 residues. The DNA for the CDR3 is TGTGCCAGCTGGGGACTAGCGGGAGAGAGGCAGTTCTTC. This encodes CASWGLAGERQFF.

The rearrangement joins TRBV4-2 to TRBJ2-2; D may be TRBD2 (5 bases). Germline V gene lookup returns CDR1 LGHNA and CDR2 YNFKEQ. CDR3 length: 16 residues. Trimming pared 1 base from V and 4 bases from J, leaving 13 bases between. CDR3 amino acids: CASSQAEDSPTGELFF. The CDR3 DNA sequence: TGTGCCAGCAGCCAAGCTGAGGACTCTCCCACCGGGGAGCTGTTTTTT.

This clone was observed a handful of times. V and J are TRBV7-2 and TRBJ1-2, with D uncertain. This CDR3 has 14 residues. Trimming shortened V by 5 bases and J by 7 bases, and 17 bases separated the two germline ends. Germline CDR1 reads SGHTA; CDR2 reads FQGNSA. The CDR3 DNA reads as TGTGCCAGCAGCCGGGGTTGGACTAGCGGTGGCTACACCTTC. Protein sequence: CASSRGWTSGGYTF.